This TCR beta chain was recorded in a study of cytomegalovirus exposure and HLA in healthy donors. Regarding the study as a whole: Later on, a genetic analysis was performed. It linked a missense variant in DCLRE1C with V- and J-gene trimming of TCR beta.

The germline V gene has CDR1 SGHDT and CDR2 YYEEEE. Deletions cut 0 bases from V and 4 bases from J, with 8 bases between. The CDR3 is 14 residues long. This clone was observed once. The target antigen is unknown. The PCR ran on 60 Vbeta and 13 Jbeta primers. Sequenced by immunoSEQ multiplex PCR; TCRdb stores in-frame clones only, minus some. The sample has 120,000 to 150,000 clones; under 85% are singletons. What was sequenced was PBMCs. The chain recombines TRBV5-6 with TRBJ1-5, with D perhaps matching TRBD1 (5 bases). This TCR derives from a woman aged 40 to 50 in good health and CMV-seropositive. CDR3 DNA sequence: TGTGCCAGCAGCTTGGCCGGGGGGAATCAGCCCCAGCATTTT. This encodes CASSLAGGNQPQHF.